These 8 T cell receptor beta chains were all obtained from the same sample, sequenced in a study of control samples from healthy donors and cancer patients. Measured with immunoSEQ multiplex PCR; TCRdb has only the in-frame clones, and not every one. The sample shows roughly 450,000 clones, more than 80% of them seen only once. The sequenced material came from PBMCs. These receptors were obtained from a man aged 40-50 years with head and neck cancer.

This sequence joins TRBV19 and TRBJ2-7, with TRBD1 as a possible D gene (6 bases). There are 14 residues in the CDR3. CDR1 and CDR2 from the germline V gene are LNHDA and SQIVND (reference sequence). V was pared by 3 bases and J by 0 bases, with 9 bases between. CDR3 loop: CASSMTGSSYEQYF. The CDR3 bases are TGTGCCAGTAGTATGACAGGCAGCTCCTACGAGCAGTACTTC.

CDR3 loop: CATRGPTDTQYF. CDR3 in DNA: TGTGCCACCAGAGGACCCACAGATACGCAGTATTTT. V is TRBV24-1 and J is TRBJ2-3, with no clear D. V was clipped by 7 bases and J by 2 bases, with 6 bases between them. The length of the CDR3 is 12 residues. Germline V gene lookup returns CDR1 KGHDR and CDR2 SFDVKD.

The rearrangement joins TRBV7-9 to TRBJ2-7; a possible D gene is TRBD2 (5 bases). CDR3 length equals 11 residues. Germline CDR1 reads SEHNR; CDR2 reads FQNEAQ (reference sequence). With 10 bases removed from V and 2 bases from J, the gap between germline ends came to 9 bases. The DNA of the CDR3 is TGTGCCACGGCGGGTGCCTACGAGCAGTACTTC. Its protein is CATAGAYEQYF.

The chain uses TRBV10-2 and TRBJ2-7; 10 bases agree with TRBD1. CDR1 is WSHSY, CDR2 SAAADI, per germline. CDR3 size: 14 residues. V was pared by 2 bases and J by 2 bases, with 0 bases of the junction left unmatched. The CDR3 DNA sequence: TGCGCCAGCAGTGAGGGACAGGGGGCCTACGAGCAGTACTTC. This codes for CASSEGQGAYEQYF.

The CDR3 loop is CASSLEVGQGRGETQYF. Written as DNA, the CDR3 is TGTGCCAGCAGCTTAGAGGTTGGACAGGGACGAGGAGAGACCCAGTACTTC. The rearrangement joins TRBV11-2 to TRBJ2-5; 8 bases fit TRBD1. Germline V gene sequence: CDR1 SGHAT, CDR2 FQNNGV. This CDR3 contains 17 residues. V lost 0 bases and J lost 4; bases outside the gene matches: 10.

Here the CDR3 reads CASSLAGDVGQETQYF. CDR3 nucleotide sequence: TGTGCCAGCAGCCTCGCGGGAGATGTGGGCCAAGAGACCCAGTACTTC. The chain uses TRBV27 and TRBJ2-5; TRBD2 aligns across 7 bases. V gave up 6 bases and J gave up 1 base; unmatched junction bases: 11. This CDR3 is built from 16 residues. Germline values: CDR1 MNHEY, CDR2 SMNVEV (reference sequence).

A single count supports this clone. The chain employs TRBV27 and TRBJ2-2; 8 bases are shared with TRBD2. This CDR3 comprises 18 residues. The germline V gene has CDR1 MNHEY and CDR2 SMNVEV (reference sequence). V gave up 2 bases and J gave up 7 bases; unmatched junction bases: 15. The DNA for the CDR3 is TGTGCCAGCAGTTTACGGTTCGGGAGGGCCCCGATAAACGGGGAGCTGTTTTTT. The encoded protein is CASSLRFGRAPINGELFF.

This clone was seen a single time. The chain couples TRBV7-2 to TRBJ1-2; D remains unclear. CDR1 and CDR2 (germline): SGHTA, FQGNSA. Between the trimmed V and J ends, which lost 1 base and 6 bases, there was a span of 0 bases. The CDR3 length is 10 residues. The CDR3 coding sequence is TGTGCCAGCAGCTTAGATGGCTACACCTTC. This gives the protein CASSLDGYTF.